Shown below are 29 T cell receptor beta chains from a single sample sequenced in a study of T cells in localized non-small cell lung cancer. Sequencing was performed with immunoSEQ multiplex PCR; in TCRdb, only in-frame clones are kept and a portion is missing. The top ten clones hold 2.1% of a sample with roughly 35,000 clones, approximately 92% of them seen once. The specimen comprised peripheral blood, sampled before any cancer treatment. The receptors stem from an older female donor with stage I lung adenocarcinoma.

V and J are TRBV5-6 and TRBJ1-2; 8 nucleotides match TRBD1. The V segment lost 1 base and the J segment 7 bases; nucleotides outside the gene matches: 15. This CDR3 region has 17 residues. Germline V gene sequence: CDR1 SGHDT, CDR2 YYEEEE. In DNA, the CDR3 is TGTGCCAGCAGCTTGAGGGCAGGGGGCTTCGTGGCGGGTGGCTACACCTTC. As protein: CASSLRAGGFVAGGYTF.

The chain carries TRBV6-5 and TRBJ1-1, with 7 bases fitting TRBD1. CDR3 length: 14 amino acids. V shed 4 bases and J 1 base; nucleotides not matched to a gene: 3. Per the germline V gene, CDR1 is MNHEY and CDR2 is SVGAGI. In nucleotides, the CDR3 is TGTGCCAGCAGTTGGACAGGAGGGAACACTGAAGCTTTCTTT. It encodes CASSWTGGNTEAFF.

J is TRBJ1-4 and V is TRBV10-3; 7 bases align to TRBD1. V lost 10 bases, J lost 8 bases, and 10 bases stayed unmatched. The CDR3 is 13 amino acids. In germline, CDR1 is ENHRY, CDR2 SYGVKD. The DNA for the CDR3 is TGTGCCACTAAGGGGGCGACAGAAGAAAAACTGTTTTTT. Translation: CATKGATEEKLFF.

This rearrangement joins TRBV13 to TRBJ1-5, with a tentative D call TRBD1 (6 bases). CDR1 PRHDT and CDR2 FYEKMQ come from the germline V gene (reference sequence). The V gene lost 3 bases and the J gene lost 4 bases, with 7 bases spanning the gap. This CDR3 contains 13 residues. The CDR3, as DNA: TGTGCCAGCAGCTTCAGGGGAAATCAGCCCCAGCATTTT. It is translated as CASSFRGNQPQHF.

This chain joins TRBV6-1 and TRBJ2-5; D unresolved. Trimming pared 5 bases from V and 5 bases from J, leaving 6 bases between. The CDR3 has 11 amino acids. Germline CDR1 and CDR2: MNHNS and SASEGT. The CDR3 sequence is CASSWAETQYF. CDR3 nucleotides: TGTGCCAGCAGTTGGGCTGAGACCCAGTACTTC.

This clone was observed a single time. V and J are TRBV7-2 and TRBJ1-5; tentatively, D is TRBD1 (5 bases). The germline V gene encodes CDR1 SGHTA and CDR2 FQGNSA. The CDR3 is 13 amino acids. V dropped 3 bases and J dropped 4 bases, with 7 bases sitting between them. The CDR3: CASSFRANQPQHF. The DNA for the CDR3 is TGTGCCAGCAGCTTCAGGGCAAATCAGCCCCAGCATTTT.

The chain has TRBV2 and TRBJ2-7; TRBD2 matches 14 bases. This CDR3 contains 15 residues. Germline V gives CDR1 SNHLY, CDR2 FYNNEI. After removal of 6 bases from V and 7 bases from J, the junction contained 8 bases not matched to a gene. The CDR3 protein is CASSGLGLAGAEQYF. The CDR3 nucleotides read TGTGCCAGCAGCGGGCTGGGACTAGCGGGGGCGGAGCAGTACTTC.

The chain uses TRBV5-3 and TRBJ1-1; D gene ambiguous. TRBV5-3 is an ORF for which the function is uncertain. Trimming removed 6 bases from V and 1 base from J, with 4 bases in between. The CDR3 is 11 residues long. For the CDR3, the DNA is TGTGCCAGAAAGGGGAACACTGAAGCTTTCTTT. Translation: CARKGNTEAFF.

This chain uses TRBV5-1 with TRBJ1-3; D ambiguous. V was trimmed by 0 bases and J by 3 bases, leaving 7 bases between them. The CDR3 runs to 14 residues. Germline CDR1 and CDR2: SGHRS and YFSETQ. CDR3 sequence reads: CASSLDAGGNTIYF. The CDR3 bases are TGCGCCAGCAGCTTGGATGCCGGTGGAAACACCATATATTTT.

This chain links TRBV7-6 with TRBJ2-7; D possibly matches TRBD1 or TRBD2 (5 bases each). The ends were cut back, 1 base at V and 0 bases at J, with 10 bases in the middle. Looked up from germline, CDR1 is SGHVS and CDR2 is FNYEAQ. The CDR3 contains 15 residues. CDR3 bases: TGTGCCAGCAGCTTAGTAAGGGACGACTCCTACGAGCAGTACTTC. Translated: CASSLVRDDSYEQYF.

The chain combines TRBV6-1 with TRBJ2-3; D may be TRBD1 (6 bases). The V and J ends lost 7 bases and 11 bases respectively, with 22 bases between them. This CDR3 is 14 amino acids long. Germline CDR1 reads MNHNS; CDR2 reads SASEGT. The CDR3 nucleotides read TGTGCCAGCATTTACAACGACAGGCCCCGGGGGCAGTATTTT. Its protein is CASIYNDRPRGQYF.

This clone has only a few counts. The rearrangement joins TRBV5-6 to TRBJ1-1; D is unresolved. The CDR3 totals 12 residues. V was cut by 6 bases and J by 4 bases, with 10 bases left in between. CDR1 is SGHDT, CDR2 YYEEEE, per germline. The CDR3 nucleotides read TGTGCCAGCAATGCCGTCCGCACTGAAGCTTTCTTT. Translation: CASNAVRTEAFF.

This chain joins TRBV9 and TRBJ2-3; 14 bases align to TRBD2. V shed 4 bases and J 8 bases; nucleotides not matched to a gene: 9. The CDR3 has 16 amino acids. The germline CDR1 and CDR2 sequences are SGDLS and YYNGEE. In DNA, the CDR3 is TGTGCCAGCAGCTCCCGACTAGCGGGGGGGTTAGTTACGCAGTATTTT. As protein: CASSSRLAGGLVTQYF.

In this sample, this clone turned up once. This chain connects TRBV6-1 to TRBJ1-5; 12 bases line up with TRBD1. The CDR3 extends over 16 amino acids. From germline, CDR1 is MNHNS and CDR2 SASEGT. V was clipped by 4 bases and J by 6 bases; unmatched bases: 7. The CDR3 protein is CASSVPGQGAGQPQHF. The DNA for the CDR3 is TGTGCCAGCAGTGTCCCGGGACAGGGGGCGGGTCAGCCCCAGCATTTT.

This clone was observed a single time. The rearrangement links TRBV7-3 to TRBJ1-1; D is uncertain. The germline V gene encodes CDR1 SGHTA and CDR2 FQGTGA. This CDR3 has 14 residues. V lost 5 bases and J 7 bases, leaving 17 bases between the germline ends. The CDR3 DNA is TGTGCCAGCAGCCCCACCCGGGGTTCGGGTGAAGCTTTCTTT. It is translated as CASSPTRGSGEAFF.

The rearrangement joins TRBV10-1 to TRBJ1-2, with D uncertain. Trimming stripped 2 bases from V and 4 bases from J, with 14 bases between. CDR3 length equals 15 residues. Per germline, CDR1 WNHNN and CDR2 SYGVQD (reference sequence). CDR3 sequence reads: CASSETRAIGYGYTF. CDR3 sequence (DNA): TGCGCCAGCAGTGAGACCCGGGCGATAGGCTATGGCTACACCTTC.

The CDR3 DNA follows: TGTGCCACCAGCAGAGAGGGGACGGGGAATGAAAAACTGTTTTTT. It encodes CATSREGTGNEKLFF. The rearrangement uses TRBV15 and TRBJ1-4; TRBD1 might be the D (5 bases). Germline CDR1 reads LNHNV; CDR2 reads YYDKDF (reference sequence). V was pared by 0 bases and J by 5 bases, with 10 bases between. This CDR3 contains 15 residues.

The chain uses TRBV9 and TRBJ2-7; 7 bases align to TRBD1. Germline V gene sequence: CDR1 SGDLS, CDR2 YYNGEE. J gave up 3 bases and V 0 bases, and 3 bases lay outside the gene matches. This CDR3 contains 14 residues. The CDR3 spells CASSVASGGYEQYF. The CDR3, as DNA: TGTGCCAGCAGCGTAGCGTCAGGGGGCTACGAGCAGTACTTC. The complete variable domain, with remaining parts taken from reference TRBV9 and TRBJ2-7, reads DSGVTQTPKHLITATGQRVTLRCSPRSGDLSVYWYQQSLDQGLQFLIQYYNGEERAKGNILERFSAQQFPDLHSELNLSSLELGDSALYFCASSVASGGYEQYFGPGTRLTVT.

The CDR3 spells CASSALETGSNTIYF. CDR3 coding DNA: TGTGCCAGCAGCGCCTTAGAGACAGGGTCAAACACCATATATTTT. The chain has TRBV9 and TRBJ1-3, with 7 nucleotides matching TRBD1. The germline V gene encodes CDR1 SGDLS and CDR2 YYNGEE. The CDR3 consists of 15 residues. Losses at the gene ends were 3 bases for V and 6 bases for J; bases not matched to a gene: 9.

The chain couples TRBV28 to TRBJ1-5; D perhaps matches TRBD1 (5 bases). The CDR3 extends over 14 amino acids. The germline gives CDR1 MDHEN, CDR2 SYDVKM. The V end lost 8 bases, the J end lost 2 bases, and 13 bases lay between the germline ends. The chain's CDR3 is CASRETGGNQPQHF. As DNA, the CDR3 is TGTGCCAGCCGAGAGACGGGGGGCAATCAGCCCCAGCATTTT. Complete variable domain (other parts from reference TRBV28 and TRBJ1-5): DVKVTQSSRYLVKRTGEKVFLECVQDMDHENMFWYRQDPGLGLRLIYFSYDVKMKEKGDIPEGYSVSREKKERFSLILESASTNQTSMYLCASRETGGNQPQHFGDGTRLSIL.

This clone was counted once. The CDR3 DNA sequence: TGCGCCAGCAGCCAAGGCCAGGGGGCCCCGTCAAACTATGGCTACACCTTC. Translating gives CASSQGQGAPSNYGYTF. The chain carries TRBV4-1 and TRBJ1-2; TRBD1 matches at 8 bases. CDR1 is MGHRA, CDR2 YSYEKL, per germline. The trim removed 1 base at V and 2 bases at J, leaving 9 bases unmatched. The CDR3 contains 17 residues.

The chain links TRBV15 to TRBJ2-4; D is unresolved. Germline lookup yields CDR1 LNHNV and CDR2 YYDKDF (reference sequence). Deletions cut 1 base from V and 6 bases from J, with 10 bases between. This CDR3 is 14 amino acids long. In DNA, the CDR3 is TGTGCCACCAGCAGAGGGACGTACCCAAACATTCAGTACTTC. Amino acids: CATSRGTYPNIQYF.

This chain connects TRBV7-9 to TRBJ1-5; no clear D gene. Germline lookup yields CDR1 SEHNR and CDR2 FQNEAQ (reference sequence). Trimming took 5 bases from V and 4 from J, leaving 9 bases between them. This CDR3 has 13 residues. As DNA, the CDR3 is TGTGCCAGCAGCCGCCGTGGGAATCAGCCCCAGCATTTT. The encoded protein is CASSRRGNQPQHF.

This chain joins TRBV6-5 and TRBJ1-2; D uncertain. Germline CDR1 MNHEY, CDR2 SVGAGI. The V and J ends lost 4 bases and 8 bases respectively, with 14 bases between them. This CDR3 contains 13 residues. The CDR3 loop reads CASSSPDPQGYTF. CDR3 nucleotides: TGTGCCAGCAGTTCCCCCGATCCGCAGGGCTACACCTTC.

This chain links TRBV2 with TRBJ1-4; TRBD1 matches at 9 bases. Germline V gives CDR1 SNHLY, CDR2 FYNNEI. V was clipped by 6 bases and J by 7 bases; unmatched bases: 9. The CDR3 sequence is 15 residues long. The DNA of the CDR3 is TGTGCCAGCAGACCCACCGGGACAGGGATTGAAAAACTGTTTTTT. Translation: CASRPTGTGIEKLFF.

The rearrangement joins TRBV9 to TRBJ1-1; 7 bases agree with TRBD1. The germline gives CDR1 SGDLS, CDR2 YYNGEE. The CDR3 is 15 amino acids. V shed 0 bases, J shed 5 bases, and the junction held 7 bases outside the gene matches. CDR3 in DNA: TGTGCCAGCAGCGTAGCAGGACAGGCGGGAACTGAAGCTTTCTTT. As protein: CASSVAGQAGTEAFF.

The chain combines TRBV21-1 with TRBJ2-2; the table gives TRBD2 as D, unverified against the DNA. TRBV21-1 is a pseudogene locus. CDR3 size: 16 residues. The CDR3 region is CASSNSIERRPGELFF. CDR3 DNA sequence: TGTGCCAGCAGCAACTCAATTGAAAGGAGGCCCGGGGAGCTGTTTTTT.

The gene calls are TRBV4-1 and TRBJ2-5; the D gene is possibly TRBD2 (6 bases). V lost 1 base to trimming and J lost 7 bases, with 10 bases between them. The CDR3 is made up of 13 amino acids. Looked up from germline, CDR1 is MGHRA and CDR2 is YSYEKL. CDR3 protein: CASSQGGVATQYF. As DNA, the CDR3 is TGCGCCAGCAGCCAAGGGGGGGTCGCGACCCAGTACTTC.

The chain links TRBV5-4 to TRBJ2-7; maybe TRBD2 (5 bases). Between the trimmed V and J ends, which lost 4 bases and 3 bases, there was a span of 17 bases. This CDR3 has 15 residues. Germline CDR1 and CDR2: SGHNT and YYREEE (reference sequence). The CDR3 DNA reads TGTGCCAGCAGCCGCCCCGCGGGCGATTTCTACGAGCAGTACTTC. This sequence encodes CASSRPAGDFYEQYF.